This T cell receptor beta chain is from a study of T cell responses to AZD1222 COVID-19 vaccine. Trimming took 0 bases from V and 2 from J; bases not matched to a gene: 7. This CDR3 contains 16 residues. The germline CDR1 and CDR2 sequences are SGHNT and YYREEE (reference sequence). TCRdb's copy holds only in-frame clones and misses some; the assay was immunoSEQ multiplex PCR. Here the sample spans approximately 120,000 clones, over 75% being singletons. The gene calls are TRBV5-4 and TRBJ1-2; 7 bases agree with TRBD1. The sequence was obtained from an adult in good health. This material consisted of peripheral blood, taken on day 0 of AZD1222 vaccination. The CDR3 DNA reads TGTGCCAGCAGCTTGGTATCAACAGGGGCCAACTATGGCTACACCTTC. As protein: CASSLVSTGANYGYTF.